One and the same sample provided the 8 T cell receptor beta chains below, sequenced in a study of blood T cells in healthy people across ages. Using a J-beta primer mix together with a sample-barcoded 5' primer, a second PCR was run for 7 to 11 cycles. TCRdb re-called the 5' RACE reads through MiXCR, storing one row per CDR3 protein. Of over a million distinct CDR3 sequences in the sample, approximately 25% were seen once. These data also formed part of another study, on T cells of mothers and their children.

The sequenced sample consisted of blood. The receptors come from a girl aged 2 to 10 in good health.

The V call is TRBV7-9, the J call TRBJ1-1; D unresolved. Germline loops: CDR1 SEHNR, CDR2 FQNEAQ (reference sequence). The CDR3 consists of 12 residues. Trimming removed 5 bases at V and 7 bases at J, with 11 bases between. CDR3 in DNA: TGTGCCAGCAGCCCCGTCGGGATTGAAGCTTTCTTT. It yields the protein CASSPVGIEAFF. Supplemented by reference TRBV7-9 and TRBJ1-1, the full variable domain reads DTGVSQNPRHKITKRGQNVTFRCDPISEHNRLYWYRQTLGQGPEFLTYFQNEAQLEKSRLLSDRFSAERPKGSFSTLEIQRTEQGDSAMYLCASSPVGIEAFFGQGTRLTVV.

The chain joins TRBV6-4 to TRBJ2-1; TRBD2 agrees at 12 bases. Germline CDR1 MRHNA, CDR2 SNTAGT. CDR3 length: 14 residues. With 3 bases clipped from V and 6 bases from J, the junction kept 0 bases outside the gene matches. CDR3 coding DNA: TGTGCCAGCAGTGAACTAGCGGGGGGCAATGAGCAGTTCTTC. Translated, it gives CASSELAGGNEQFF.

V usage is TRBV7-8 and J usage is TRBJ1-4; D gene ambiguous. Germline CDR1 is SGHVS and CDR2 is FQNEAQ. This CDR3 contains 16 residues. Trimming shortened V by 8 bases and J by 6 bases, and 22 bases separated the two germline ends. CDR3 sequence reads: CASLPTPGWAYEKLFF. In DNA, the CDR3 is TGTGCCAGCTTACCGACTCCGGGGTGGGCGTATGAAAAACTGTTTTTT.

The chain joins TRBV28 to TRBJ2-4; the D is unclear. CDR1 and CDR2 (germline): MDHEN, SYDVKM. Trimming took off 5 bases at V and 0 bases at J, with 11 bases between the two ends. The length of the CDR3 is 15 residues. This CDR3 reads CASSLLRLAKNIQYF. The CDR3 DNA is TGTGCCAGCAGTCTTCTACGACTAGCCAAAAACATTCAGTACTTC.

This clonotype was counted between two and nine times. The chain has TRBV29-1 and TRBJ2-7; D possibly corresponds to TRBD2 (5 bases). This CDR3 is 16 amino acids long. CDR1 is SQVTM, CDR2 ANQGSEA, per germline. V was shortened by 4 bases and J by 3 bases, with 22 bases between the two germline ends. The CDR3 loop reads CSVGRARRSSGYEQYF. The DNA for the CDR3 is TGCAGCGTTGGTAGGGCGAGGAGGTCTTCGGGCTACGAGCAGTACTTC.

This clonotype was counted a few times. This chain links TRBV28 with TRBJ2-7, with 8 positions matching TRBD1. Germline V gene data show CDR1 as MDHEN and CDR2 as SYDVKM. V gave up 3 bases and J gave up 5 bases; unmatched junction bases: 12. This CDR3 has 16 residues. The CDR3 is CASSFVLAGGGDEQYF. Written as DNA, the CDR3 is TGTGCCAGCAGTTTTGTGTTAGCAGGGGGCGGGGACGAGCAGTACTTC.

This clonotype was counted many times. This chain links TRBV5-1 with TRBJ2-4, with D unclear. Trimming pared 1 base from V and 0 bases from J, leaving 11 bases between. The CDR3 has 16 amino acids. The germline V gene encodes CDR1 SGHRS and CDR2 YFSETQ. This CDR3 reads CASSLFGDLAKNIQYF. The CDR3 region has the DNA TGCGCCAGCAGCTTGTTTGGGGATCTAGCCAAAAACATTCAGTACTTC.

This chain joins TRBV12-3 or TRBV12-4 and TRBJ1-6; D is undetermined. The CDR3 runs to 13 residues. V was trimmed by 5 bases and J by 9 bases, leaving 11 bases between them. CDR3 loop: CASSPAPISPLHF. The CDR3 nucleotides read TGTGCCAGCAGTCCCGCTCCGATTTCACCCCTCCACTTT.